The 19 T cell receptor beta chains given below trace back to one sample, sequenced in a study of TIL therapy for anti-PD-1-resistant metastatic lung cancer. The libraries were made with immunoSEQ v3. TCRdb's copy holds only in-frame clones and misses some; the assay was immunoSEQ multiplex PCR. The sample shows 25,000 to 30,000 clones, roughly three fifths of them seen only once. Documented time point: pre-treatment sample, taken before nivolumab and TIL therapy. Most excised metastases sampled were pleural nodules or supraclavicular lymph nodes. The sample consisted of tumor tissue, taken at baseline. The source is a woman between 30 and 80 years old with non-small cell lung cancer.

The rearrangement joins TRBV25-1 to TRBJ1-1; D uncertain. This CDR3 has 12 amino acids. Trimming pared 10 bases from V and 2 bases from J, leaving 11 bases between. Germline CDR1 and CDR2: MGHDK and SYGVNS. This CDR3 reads CATAGVNTEAFF. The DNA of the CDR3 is TGTGCCACCGCGGGAGTTAACACTGAAGCTTTCTTT.

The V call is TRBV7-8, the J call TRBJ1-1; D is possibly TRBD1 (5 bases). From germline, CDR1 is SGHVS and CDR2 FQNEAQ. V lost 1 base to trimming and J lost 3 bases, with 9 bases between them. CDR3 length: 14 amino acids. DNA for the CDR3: TGTGCCAGCAGCTTAGGGGTGGGGGACACTGAAGCTTTCTTT. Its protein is CASSLGVGDTEAFF.

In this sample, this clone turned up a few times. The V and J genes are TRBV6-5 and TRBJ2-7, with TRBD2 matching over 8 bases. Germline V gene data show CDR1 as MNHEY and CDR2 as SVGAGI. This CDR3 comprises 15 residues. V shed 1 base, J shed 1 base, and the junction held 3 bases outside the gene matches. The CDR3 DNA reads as TGTGCCAGCAGTTACTTGGCTAGCGGGTCCTACGAGCAGTACTTC. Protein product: CASSYLASGSYEQYF.

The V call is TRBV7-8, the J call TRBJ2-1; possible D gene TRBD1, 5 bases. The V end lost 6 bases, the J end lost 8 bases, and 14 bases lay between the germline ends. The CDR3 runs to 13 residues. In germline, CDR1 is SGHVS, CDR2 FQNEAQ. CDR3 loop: CASRDRGNDEQFF. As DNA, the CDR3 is TGTGCCAGCAGAGATAGGGGTAACGATGAGCAGTTCTTC.

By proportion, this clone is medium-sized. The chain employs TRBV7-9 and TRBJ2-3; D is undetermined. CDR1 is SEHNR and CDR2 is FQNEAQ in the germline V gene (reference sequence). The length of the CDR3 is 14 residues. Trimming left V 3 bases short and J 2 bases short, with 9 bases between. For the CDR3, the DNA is TGTGCCAGCAGCTTGTCATCATCCACAGATACGCAGTATTTT. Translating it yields CASSLSSSTDTQYF.

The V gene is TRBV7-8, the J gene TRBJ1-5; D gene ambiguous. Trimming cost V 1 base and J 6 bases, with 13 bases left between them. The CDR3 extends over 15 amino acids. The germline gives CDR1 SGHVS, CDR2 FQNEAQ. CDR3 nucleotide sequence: TGTGCCAGCAGCTTAGGGTATAGGGCTCGTCAGCCCCAGCATTTT. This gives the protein CASSLGYRARQPQHF.

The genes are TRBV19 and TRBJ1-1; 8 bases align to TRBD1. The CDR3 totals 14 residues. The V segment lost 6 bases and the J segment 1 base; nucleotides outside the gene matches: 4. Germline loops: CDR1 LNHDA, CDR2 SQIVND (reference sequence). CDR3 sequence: CASRTGEWNTEAFF. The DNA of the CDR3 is TGTGCCAGTAGGACAGGGGAATGGAACACTGAAGCTTTCTTT. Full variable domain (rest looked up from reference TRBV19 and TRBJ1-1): DGGITQSPKYLFRKEGQNVTLSCEQNLNHDAMYWYRQDPGQGLRLIYYSQIVNDFQKGDIAEGYSVSREKKESFPLTVTSAQKNPTAFYLCASRTGEWNTEAFFGQGTRLTVV.

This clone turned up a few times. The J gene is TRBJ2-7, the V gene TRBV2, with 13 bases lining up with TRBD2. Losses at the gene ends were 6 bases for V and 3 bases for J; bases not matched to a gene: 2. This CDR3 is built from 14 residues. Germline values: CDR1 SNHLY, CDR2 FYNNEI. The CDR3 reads CASRRTSGSYEQYF. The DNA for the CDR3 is TGTGCCAGCAGGAGGACTAGCGGGAGCTACGAGCAGTACTTC.

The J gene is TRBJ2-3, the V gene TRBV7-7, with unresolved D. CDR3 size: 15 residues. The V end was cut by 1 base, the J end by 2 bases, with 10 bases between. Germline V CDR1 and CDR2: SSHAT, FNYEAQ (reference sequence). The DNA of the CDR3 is TGTGCCAGCAGCTTAGGCCCGACCCCCACAGATACGCAGTATTTT. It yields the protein CASSLGPTPTDTQYF.

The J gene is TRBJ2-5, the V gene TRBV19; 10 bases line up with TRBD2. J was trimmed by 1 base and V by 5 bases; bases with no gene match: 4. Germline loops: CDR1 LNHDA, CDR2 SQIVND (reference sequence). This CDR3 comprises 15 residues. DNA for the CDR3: TGTGCCAGTAGTGGCGGACTAGCGGCCCAAGAGACCCAGTACTTC. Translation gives CASSGGLAAQETQYF.

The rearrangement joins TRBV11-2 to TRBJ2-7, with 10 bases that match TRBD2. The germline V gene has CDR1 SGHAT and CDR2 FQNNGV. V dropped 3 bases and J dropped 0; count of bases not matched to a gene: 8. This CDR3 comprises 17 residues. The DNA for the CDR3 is TGTGCCAGCAGCTTTCGAGCGGGAGGGTTTAGCTCCTACGAGCAGTACTTC. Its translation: CASSFRAGGFSSYEQYF. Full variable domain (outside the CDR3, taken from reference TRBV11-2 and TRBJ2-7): EAGVAQSPRYKIIEKRQSVAFWCNPISGHATLYWYQQILGQGPKLLIQFQNNGVVDDSQLPKDRFSAERLKGVDSTLKIQPAKLEDSAVYLCASSFRAGGFSSYEQYFGPGTRLTVT.

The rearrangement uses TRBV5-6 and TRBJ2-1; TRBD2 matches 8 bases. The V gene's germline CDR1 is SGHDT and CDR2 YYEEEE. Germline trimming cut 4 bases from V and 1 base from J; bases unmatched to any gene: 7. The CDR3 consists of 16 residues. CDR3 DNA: TGTGCCAGCAGCCCTAGGGTAGCGGGGTCCTACAATGAGCAGTTCTTC. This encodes CASSPRVAGSYNEQFF.

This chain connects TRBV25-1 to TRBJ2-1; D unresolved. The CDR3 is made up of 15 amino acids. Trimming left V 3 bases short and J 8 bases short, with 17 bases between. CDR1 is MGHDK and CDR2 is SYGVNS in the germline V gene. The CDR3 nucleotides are TGTGCCAGCAGTGATAGGATAGGGTCGGGCGATGAGCAGTTCTTC. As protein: CASSDRIGSGDEQFF.

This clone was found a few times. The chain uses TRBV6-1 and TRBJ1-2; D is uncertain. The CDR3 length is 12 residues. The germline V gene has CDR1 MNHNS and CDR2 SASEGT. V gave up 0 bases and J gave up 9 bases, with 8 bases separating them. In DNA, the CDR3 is TGTGCCAGCAGTGAAGCAGCAGGCCGCTACACCTTC. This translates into CASSEAAGRYTF.

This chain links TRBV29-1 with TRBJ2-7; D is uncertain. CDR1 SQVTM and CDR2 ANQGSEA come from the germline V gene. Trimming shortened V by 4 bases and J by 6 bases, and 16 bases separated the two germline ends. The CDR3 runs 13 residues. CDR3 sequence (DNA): TGCAGCGTTGGAAGGGATACCTCCGGCGAGCAGTACTTC. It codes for CSVGRDTSGEQYF.

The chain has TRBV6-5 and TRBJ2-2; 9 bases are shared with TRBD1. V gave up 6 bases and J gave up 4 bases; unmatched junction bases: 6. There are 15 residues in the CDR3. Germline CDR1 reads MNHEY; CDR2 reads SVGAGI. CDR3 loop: CASRGDREVTGELFF. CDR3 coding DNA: TGTGCCAGCAGAGGGGACAGGGAGGTCACCGGGGAGCTGTTTTTT.

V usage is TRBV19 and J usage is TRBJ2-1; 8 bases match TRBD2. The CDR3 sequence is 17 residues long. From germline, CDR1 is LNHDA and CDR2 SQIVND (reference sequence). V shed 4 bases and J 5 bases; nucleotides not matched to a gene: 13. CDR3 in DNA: TGTGCCAGTAGTACCTCCCCGACTAGCGCTGGGCACAATGAGCAGTTCTTC. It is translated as CASSTSPTSAGHNEQFF.

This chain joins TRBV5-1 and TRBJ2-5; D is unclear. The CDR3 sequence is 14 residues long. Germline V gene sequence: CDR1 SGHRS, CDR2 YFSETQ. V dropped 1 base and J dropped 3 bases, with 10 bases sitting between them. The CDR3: CASSLWPGKETQYF. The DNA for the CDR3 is TGCGCCAGCAGCTTGTGGCCTGGAAAAGAGACCCAGTACTTC.

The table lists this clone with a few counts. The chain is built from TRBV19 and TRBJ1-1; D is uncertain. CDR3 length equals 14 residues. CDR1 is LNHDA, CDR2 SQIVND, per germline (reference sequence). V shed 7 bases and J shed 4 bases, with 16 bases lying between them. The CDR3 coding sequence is TGTGCCAGTATTACGCTTGAATGGCCCACTGAAGCTTTCTTT. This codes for CASITLEWPTEAFF.